This T cell receptor (beta chain) was documented in a study of cytomegalovirus exposure and HLA in healthy donors. Broader study findings: Researchers catalogued about 150 TCR beta chains as cytomegalovirus-associated. Later analysis associated a missense DCLRE1C variant with TCR beta V- and J-gene trimming.

Note on this clone: Its cognate antigen is unknown.

13 Jbeta primers and 60 Vbeta primers were used for the PCR. TCRdb keeps only in-frame clones here, not all; method: immunoSEQ multiplex PCR. This table holds 88,000 or so clones, 62% found once. Per the germline V gene, CDR1 is SQVTM and CDR2 is ANQGSEA. The V gene lost 4 bases and the J gene lost 7 bases, with 10 bases spanning the gap. The CDR3 contains 11 residues. This sequence originates from a male donor in good health and CMV-seropositive. What was sequenced was PBMCs. The chain uses TRBV29-1 and TRBJ1-1; no firm D call. As DNA, the CDR3 is TGCAGCGTTGGGGTGGCGGGTGAAGCTTTCTTT. Amino acid sequence: CSVGVAGEAFF.